The clone carrying this T cell receptor beta chain was seen only a few times. Its antigen remains unidentified. The PCR made use of 60 Vbeta and 13 Jbeta primers. Sequencing used immunoSEQ multiplex PCR; TCRdb keeps in-frame clones, though not all of them. The table shows roughly 200,000 clones, with around 80% occurring only once. This CDR3 region has 13 residues. V lost 4 bases to trimming and J lost 2 bases, with 6 bases between them. Germline lookup yields CDR1 LNHNV and CDR2 YYDKDF (reference sequence). This record comes from a study of cytomegalovirus exposure and HLA in healthy donors. Background on the study: The Caucasian-associated ancestry cluster contained about 80% of the approximately 400 genotyped donors.

Study outcomes and limitations: Previously analyzed data showed that most TCR beta V segments were productive at a frequency of about 90% or about 30%. In a later analysis, V- and J-gene trimming of beta chains associated with a DCLRE1C missense variant, replicated independently.

Sequenced sample: PBMCs. The V gene is TRBV15, the J gene TRBJ1-3; no clear D. The receptor was derived from a man between 35 and 55 years old in good health and CMV-seronegative. The CDR3 sequence: CATSTGAGNTIYF. CDR3 DNA: TGTGCCACCAGCACCGGGGCTGGAAACACCATATATTTT.